These 27 T cell receptor beta chains were all obtained from the same sample, sequenced in a study of blood T cell repertoires in COVID-19. Using immunoSEQ multiplex PCR, the repertoire was profiled, and TCRdb retains in-frame clones only, with some absent. The repertoire holds around 63,000 clones, with 87% as singletons. Specimen: peripheral blood. The receptors were sampled from a man between 60 and 75 years old with acute or convalescent COVID-19.

The rearrangement uses TRBV27 and TRBJ1-1; D might be TRBD1 (6 bases). Germline V gene data show CDR1 as MNHEY and CDR2 as SMNVEV (reference sequence). This CDR3 region has 14 residues. Trimming pared 2 bases from V and 4 bases from J, leaving 11 bases between. Written as DNA, the CDR3 is TGTGCCAGCAGTTTAGGGCCAGGGGTCACTGAAGCTTTCTTT. Amino acids: CASSLGPGVTEAFF.

This chain connects TRBV11-2 to TRBJ2-7; 11 nucleotides agree with TRBD2. Germline trimming cut 2 bases from V and 7 bases from J; bases unmatched to any gene: 16. Germline V gives CDR1 SGHAT, CDR2 FQNNGV. This CDR3 region has 18 residues. CDR3 DNA: TGTGCCAGCAGCTTAAAACTAGCGGGGGACCTGAGCCGGGGTGAGCAGTACTTC. Amino acid sequence: CASSLKLAGDLSRGEQYF.

V and J are TRBV7-2 and TRBJ2-7, with 8 bases aligning to TRBD2. CDR1 is SGHTA and CDR2 is FQGNSA in the germline V gene. The CDR3 loop spans 15 amino acids. J lost 2 bases, V lost 0 bases, and 3 bases had no gene match. DNA for the CDR3: TGTGCCAGCAGCTTAGCACGGGAGGGCCCCTACGAGCAGTACTTC. This encodes CASSLAREGPYEQYF.

The chain combines TRBV11-2 with TRBJ1-3; the D gene is possibly TRBD1 (5 bases). The CDR3 has 16 residues. Trimming removed 5 bases from V and 2 bases from J, with 16 bases in between. From germline, CDR1 is SGHAT and CDR2 FQNNGV. The CDR3 loop is CASSLTPTRAGNTIYF. CDR3 nucleotides: TGTGCCAGCAGCCTCACACCGACCAGGGCTGGAAACACCATATATTTT. The full variable domain, its missing parts supplied by reference TRBV11-2 and TRBJ1-3, is EAGVAQSPRYKIIEKRQSVAFWCNPISGHATLYWYQQILGQGPKLLIQFQNNGVVDDSQLPKDRFSAERLKGVDSTLKIQPAKLEDSAVYLCASSLTPTRAGNTIYFGEGSWLTVV.

The chain links TRBV7-2 to TRBJ2-3; 8 bases align to TRBD2. After removal of 6 bases from V and 2 bases from J, the junction contained 4 bases not matched to a gene. The germline V gene encodes CDR1 SGHTA and CDR2 FQGNSA. CDR3 length equals 14 residues. CDR3 in DNA: TGTGCCAGCAGATCGGGGGGGCCCACAGATACGCAGTATTTT. This gives the protein CASRSGGPTDTQYF. Full variable domain (remainder filled in from reference TRBV7-2 and TRBJ2-3): GAGVSQSPSNKVTEKGKDVELRCDPISGHTALYWYRQSLGQGLEFLIYFQGNSAPDKSGLPSDRFSAERTGGSVSTLTIQRTQQEDSAVYLCASRSGGPTDTQYFGPGTRLTVL.

The rearrangement links TRBV5-4 to TRBJ2-2; no clear D gene. Trimming stripped 3 bases from V and 0 bases from J, with 18 bases between. Germline V gene lookup returns CDR1 SGHNT and CDR2 YYREEE (reference sequence). The CDR3 covers 18 residues. The CDR3 DNA follows: TGTGCCAGCAGCTCCCCCGAGTTTAGAGAAGCGAACACCGGGGAGCTGTTTTTT. Residues: CASSSPEFREANTGELFF. Full variable domain (remainder filled in from reference TRBV5-4 and TRBJ2-2): ETGVTQSPTHLIKTRGQQVTLRCSSQSGHNTVSWYQQALGQGPQFIFQYYREEENGRGNFPPRFSGLQFPNYSSELNVNALELDDSALYLCASSSPEFREANTGELFFGEGSRLTVL.

About this clone: The junction departs from the called germline gene at one end, perhaps through a read error. This chain connects TRBV7-7 to TRBJ2-1, with 10 bases matching TRBD1. This CDR3 has 15 amino acids. CDR1 SSHAT and CDR2 FNYEAQ come from the germline V gene (reference sequence). The CDR3 DNA reads TGTGCTAGCAGCTTAGGGACAGGGGCTTTCGATGAGCAGTTCTTC. This translates into CASSLGTGAFDEQFF.

This clone was found once. This chain links TRBV30 with TRBJ1-2; D uncertain. CDR1 GTSNPN and CDR2 SVGIG come from the germline V gene (reference sequence). The CDR3 is 12 residues long. V was cut by 0 bases and J by 8 bases, with 10 bases left in between. CDR3: CAWSVHRGGYTF. DNA of the CDR3: TGTGCCTGGAGTGTACATCGGGGAGGCTACACCTTC.

This chain uses TRBV3-1 (or the pseudogene TRBV3-2) with TRBJ2-1; D possibly corresponds to TRBD1 (5 bases). The V gene's germline CDR1 is LGHDT and CDR2 YNNKEL (reference sequence). Between the trimmed V and J ends, which lost 0 bases and 11 bases, there was a span of 14 bases. The CDR3 has 14 amino acids. CDR3 nucleotide sequence: TGTGCCAGCAGCCAAGAGGGCAGGGCCCTAAAGCAGTTCTTC. Translated: CASSQEGRALKQFF.

The chain carries TRBV5-8 and TRBJ2-1; TRBD2 matches at 9 bases. V was clipped by 3 bases and J by 2 bases; unmatched bases: 3. The CDR3 consists of 15 residues. The V gene's germline CDR1 is SGHTS and CDR2 YDEGEE. CDR3 loop: CASSWRGGAYNEQFF. The CDR3, as DNA: TGTGCCAGCAGCTGGCGGGGGGGGGCCTACAATGAGCAGTTCTTC.

The genes are TRBV7-9 and TRBJ1-4, with a tentative D call TRBD1 (6 bases). CDR3 length equals 14 residues. V dropped 5 bases and J dropped 4 bases, with 11 bases sitting between them. The V gene's germline CDR1 is SEHNR and CDR2 FQNEAQ (reference sequence). Written as DNA, the CDR3 is TGTGCCAGCAGCCCGGGGGGGCTTAATGAAAAACTGTTTTTT. This translates into CASSPGGLNEKLFF.

This chain links TRBV18 with TRBJ2-5; D unclear. CDR3 length: 15 amino acids. Trimming removed 1 base at V and 1 base at J, with 10 bases between. In germline, CDR1 is KGHSH, CDR2 LQKENI. Here the CDR3 reads CASSPQRQSQETQYF. The CDR3, as DNA: TGTGCCAGCTCACCACAGAGGCAGTCCCAAGAGACCCAGTACTTC.

This chain joins TRBV19 and TRBJ1-2, with 9 bases that match TRBD1. CDR1 LNHDA and CDR2 SQIVND come from the germline V gene (reference sequence). The CDR3 covers 14 residues. Trimming at V came to 4 bases and at J to 8 bases, leaving 8 bases not matched to a gene. The CDR3, as DNA: TGTGCCAGTAGTACACAGGGGGCCCTGGGGGGCTACACCTTC. It codes for CASSTQGALGGYTF.

The rearrangement uses TRBV3-1 (or the pseudogene TRBV3-2) and TRBJ1-2, with 7 bases fitting TRBD1. The germline V gene encodes CDR1 LGHDT and CDR2 YNNKEL (reference sequence). There are 12 residues in the CDR3. V lost 5 bases, J lost 10 bases, and 7 bases stayed unmatched. The CDR3 DNA reads as TGTGCCAGCAGCTCCGAGGGACAGCCCTACACCTTC. It encodes CASSSEGQPYTF.

This clone showed up just once. In nucleotides, the CDR3 is TGTGCCAGCAGCCGCGACAGGGGGCGAGGCTACACCTTC. Encoded protein: CASSRDRGRGYTF. The chain is built from TRBV3-1 (or the pseudogene TRBV3-2) and TRBJ1-2, with 10 bases that match TRBD1. V lost 4 bases to trimming and J lost 8 bases; unmatched junction nucleotides: 4. The CDR3 is made up of 13 amino acids. The germline CDR1 and CDR2 sequences are LGHDT and YNNKEL (reference sequence).

The CDR3 DNA follows: TGTGCCAGCAGCAAAGTAGAAGGGCAGGGGCCCGCAGATACGCAGTATTTT. Protein: CASSKVEGQGPADTQYF. The chain combines TRBV21-1 with TRBJ2-3; no check of the table's D call, TRBD1, against the DNA was made. TRBV21-1 is an annotated pseudogene. CDR3 length: 17 residues.

This clone showed up just once. The gene calls are TRBV18 and TRBJ2-2; no clear D gene. V was trimmed by 2 bases and J by 3 bases, leaving 7 bases between them. The CDR3 is 14 residues long. CDR1 is KGHSH and CDR2 is LQKENI in the germline V gene. The CDR3 coding sequence is TGTGCCAGCTCACCAGCATCGGACACCGGGGAGCTGTTTTTT. It encodes CASSPASDTGELFF.

This clone was seen only once. This CDR3 is CASQQGGTNEKLFF. The CDR3 nucleotides read TGTGCCTCACAGCAGGGGGGCACTAATGAAAAACTGTTTTTT. The rearrangement links TRBV19 to TRBJ1-4, with 7 bases aligning to TRBD1. The CDR3 covers 14 residues. The J segment lost 2 bases and the V segment lost 11 bases, leaving 8 bases of the junction unmatched. Germline values: CDR1 LNHDA, CDR2 SQIVND (reference sequence). Using reference TRBV19 and TRBJ1-4 for the parts outside the CDR3, the full variable domain is DGGITQSPKYLFRKEGQNVTLSCEQNLNHDAMYWYRQDPGQGLRLIYYSQIVNDFQKGDIAEGYSVSREKKESFPLTVTSAQKNPTAFYLCASQQGGTNEKLFFGSGTQLSVL.

The chain employs TRBV9 and TRBJ2-3, with 11 bases aligning to TRBD2. Germline CDR1 SGDLS, CDR2 YYNGEE. Losses at the gene ends were 3 bases for V and 0 bases for J; bases not matched to a gene: 6. CDR3 length equals 17 residues. The CDR3, as DNA: TGTGCCAGCAGCGCCGGGACTAGCGGCCTTAGCACAGATACGCAGTATTTT. Amino acid sequence: CASSAGTSGLSTDTQYF.

This clone was counted once. This chain links TRBV6-5 with TRBJ1-4, with unresolved D. The length of the CDR3 is 14 residues. Trimming left V 8 bases short and J 3 bases short, with 13 bases between. Per the germline V gene, CDR1 is MNHEY and CDR2 is SVGAGI. The CDR3 sequence: CASRTRVSNEKLFF. The DNA of the CDR3 is TGTGCCAGCCGCACACGGGTTTCTAATGAAAAACTGTTTTTT.

V usage is TRBV19 and J usage is TRBJ1-1; D might be TRBD1 (5 bases). V lost 5 bases and J lost 1, with 14 bases in between. The CDR3 contains 15 residues. Germline V CDR1 and CDR2: LNHDA, SQIVND (reference sequence). The CDR3 here is CASSPQGMGNTEAFF. The CDR3 nucleotides are TGTGCCAGTAGTCCCCAGGGTATGGGGAACACTGAAGCTTTCTTT. Complete variable domain (other parts from reference TRBV19 and TRBJ1-1): DGGITQSPKYLFRKEGQNVTLSCEQNLNHDAMYWYRQDPGQGLRLIYYSQIVNDFQKGDIAEGYSVSREKKESFPLTVTSAQKNPTAFYLCASSPQGMGNTEAFFGQGTRLTVV.

The J gene is TRBJ1-2, the V gene TRBV9; TRBD1 matches 9 bases. There are 17 residues in the CDR3. Germline CDR1 SGDLS, CDR2 YYNGEE. The V segment lost 3 bases and the J segment 8 bases; nucleotides outside the gene matches: 17. The CDR3 nucleotides read TGTGCCAGCAGCGACCGGGGACAGGGCCCGCTTGGTGGCGGCTACACCTTC. Encoded protein: CASSDRGQGPLGGGYTF.

The chain uses TRBV9 and TRBJ1-1; TRBD1 matches at 7 bases. The V gene end was trimmed by 6 bases and the J gene end by 6 bases; junction bases not matched to a gene: 14. The CDR3 length is 15 residues. Germline CDR1 SGDLS, CDR2 YYNGEE. The CDR3 DNA sequence: TGTGCCAGCACCCCACGAGGGGGCGCGAGCTCTGAAGCTTTCTTT. This translates into CASTPRGGASSEAFF.

The chain uses TRBV4-2 and TRBJ2-7; 11 positions match TRBD1. Looked up from germline, CDR1 is LGHNA and CDR2 is YNFKEQ. This CDR3 is 18 amino acids long. Germline trimming cut 1 base from V and 4 bases from J; bases unmatched to any gene: 12. CDR3: CASSQVTGQGAQGYEQYF. The CDR3 DNA reads as TGTGCCAGCAGCCAAGTAACAGGACAGGGGGCTCAAGGGTACGAGCAGTACTTC.

This clone was recorded at least ten times. Here the CDR3 DNA reads TGTGCCAGCAGCTTAGACCGGGGTGGAAACACCATATATTTT. Its protein is CASSLDRGGNTIYF. The chain recombines TRBV7-6 with TRBJ1-3; D not resolved. The CDR3 loop spans 14 amino acids. CDR1 and CDR2 (germline): SGHVS, FNYEAQ. V was clipped by 1 base and J by 3 bases, with 7 bases between them.

The chain uses TRBV4-1 and TRBJ2-3, with TRBD2 matching over 11 bases. Trimming removed 0 bases from V and 4 bases from J; junction bases left unmatched: 9. CDR1 MGHRA and CDR2 YSYEKL come from the germline V gene. The CDR3 has 18 amino acids. The CDR3 nucleotides read TGCGCCAGCAGCCAAGATCCCATAGCGGGGGGGCGGCCAGATACGCAGTATTTT. Protein sequence: CASSQDPIAGGRPDTQYF.

This sequence joins TRBV2 and TRBJ2-1; the D is unclear. Germline CDR1 reads SNHLY; CDR2 reads FYNNEI. There are 11 residues in the CDR3. The ends were cut back, 4 bases at V and 10 bases at J, with 8 bases in the middle. CDR3 sequence reads: CASSAPQEQFF. Here the CDR3 DNA reads TGTGCCAGCAGTGCCCCTCAGGAGCAGTTCTTC.